The T cell receptor (beta chain) under discussion was sequenced for a study of blood T cells in healthy people across ages (dated by TCRdb to 2015 to 2017). Regarding the study in general: Template switching captured roughly one uniquely barcoded TCR beta cDNA molecule per two T cells in model experiments. The study measured age-related changes in TCR beta repertoire diversity using deep sequencing normalized with unique cDNA molecular identifiers. To avoid experimental bias, donors of different ages were distributed randomly across sequencing lanes. For two donors (one aged 18 to 29 and one aged 80 or older), the study analyzed two additional independent replicas of 1 million unique cDNA reads from the same blood draw. The donors were split into four age groups: young (average roughly 15 years), middle-aged (roughly 42), aged (around 67) and long-lived (under 90).

The approximately 40 donors, aged about 6 to 95 years, were systemically healthy Caucasian individuals from Russia. Roughly 11 milliliters of peripheral blood were drawn from each donor into EDTA-treated Vacutainer tubes. Ficoll-Paque density-gradient centrifugation was used to isolate PBMCs, with at least 6.5 million per sample. Trizol reagent was used to extract total RNA from PBMCs, with at least 5.5 micrograms per sample. Naive CD45RAhigh/CD27high T cell percentages were measured by flow cytometry on a PBMC aliquot from every donor. Preparation of the library involved 5' RACE. For sequencing, an Illumina HiSeq 2500 was employed. A second PCR of about 7 to 12 cycles was performed with a sample-barcoded 5' primer and a J-beta primer mix. A template-switch 5' adaptor carrying 12 random nucleotides introduced a unique molecular identifier onto each TCR beta cDNA molecule. Each sample yielded at least 2.5 million CDR3-containing paired-end reads. First-strand cDNA synthesis was performed from all RNA using the Mint cDNA synthesis kit, with priming by a TRBC-specific oligonucleotide. Following uracil-DNA glycosylase treatment, all cDNA underwent a first 18-cycle PCR with the universal primers M1SS and BC2_uni_R. The paper's data handling went like this. Normalization of each sample was performed by random selection of 1 million high-quality reads, each carrying a distinct molecular identifier. Reads sharing molecular identifiers were discarded rather than binned into consensus sequences. MiTCR, run with a Q25 quality threshold and the strictest error-elimination algorithm, handled CDR3 identification, clonotype clustering and error correction. Lower-bound total TCR beta diversity was estimated with a nonparametric unseen species model using Euler transformation. TCRdb reanalyzed the raw reads on its own, using fastp at Q25 for trimming and MiXCR for clone calling, and kept in-frame beta chains. Each entry merges the rows of one CDR3 protein and shows their most common DNA and genes. These V and J calls originate from TCRdb's pipeline instead of the authors' own analysis. Within this sample are fewer than 1,000,000 distinct CDR3 sequences, with about half of them counted one time only. Jointly, the top ten make up approximately 18% of the sample.

According to the germline V gene, CDR1 reads SGHRS and CDR2 reads YFSETQ. V was cut back by 0 bases and J by 13 bases, leaving a gap of 20 bases between them. The CDR3 numbers 15 residues from cysteine through phenylalanine. This entry keeps only the CDR3 DNA: 45 bases, framed from base 1. A note on this clonotype: No cognate antigen has been identified for it. Base quality data are lacking; no much larger clone is found one base away.

The full study reports these points: Estimates of total diversity based on one million sequenced T cells were considered lower bounds and underestimates. Observed TCR beta diversity per million T cells fell roughly linearly with age, and a significant reduction was already apparent by age around 40. Donor CMV infection status was unknown, potentially confounding age-related changes in expanded clonotypes. The percentage of naive T cells measured by flow cytometry correlated strongly with observed TCR beta diversity. Since profiling was done on bulk unsorted PBMCs, naive and antigen-experienced compartments could not be conclusively compared. Compared with the aged group, more naive CD4+ T cells, fewer expanded clones and increased TCR diversity were shown by the long-lived group, suggesting age selection.

Recombination connected TRBV5-1 to TRBJ2-1; TRBD2 is a possible D gene, resting on 6 matching bases. What was sequenced was blood. The sequence came from an older man in good health. The nucleotide sequence reads TGCGCCAGCAGCTTGGGATCGGTCCCCCGGGAGACCCAGTTCTTC. Its protein reads: CASSLGSVPRETQFF.